The present TCR beta chain was sequenced within a study of T cell clonality in common variable immunodeficiency (dated by TCRdb to the mid-2010s). V was cut back by 5 bases and J by 2 bases, leaving a gap of 14 bases between them. The germline V gene yields SGHRS for CDR1 and YFSETQ for CDR2. Counted from cysteine to phenylalanine, this CDR3 has 14 amino acids. The DNA shown is the part of the CDR3 that was read: 33 bases, in frame from base 1. Predominantly Caucasian heritage was noted among both the CVID patients and the healthy controls. From each donor, roughly 5 to 8.5 ml of heparinized peripheral whole blood was collected. Genomic DNA from adults with common variable immune deficiency (CVID) and from healthy adult controls was used for sequencing of TCRbeta CDR3 repertoires. A total of around 22 healthy adult volunteers (about 12 female and ten or so male; age range about 23 to 75 years, mean age about 32) were included in the control group. To isolate peripheral blood mononuclear cells, diluted blood was subjected to density centrifugation over Hypaque 1077 or Ficoll-Paque. Unsorted mononuclear cells served as the source of genomic DNA, which was extracted either by Qiagen column purification or by a centrifugation-based method.

With respect to this clone: This clone's antigen is unknown. The missing CDR3 end, 3 residues past where the read stops, is filled in from the germline J gene.

CVID samples and control samples contributed equivalent amounts of genomic DNA as sequencing input. For every sample, a 60 bp segment covering the rearranged TCRbeta CDR3 region was amplified and then sequenced. The immunoSEQ assay, a bias-corrected multiplex PCR combined with high-throughput sequencing, was used to amplify TCRbeta. The authors' pipeline ran thus. Each unique nucleotide sequence was treated as a clone and annotated with V, D and J genes, copy number and frequency. Sequences were labeled productive if in frame, and non-productive if out of frame or containing stop codons. As previously described, Shannon's entropy was used to calculate clonality. The predicted amino acid sequences of productive clones were used to derive mean CDR3 Kyte-Doolittle hydropathy. Scaled V gene usage was hierarchically clustered using Manhattan distance and complete linkage with the R hclust function. To assess clone sharing by CDR3 amino acid sequence, 12 repertoires per group were resampled over 100 rounds. The repertoires were searched for fewer than 75 published EBV-specific TCRbeta sequences and nearly 250 published CMV-specific TCRbeta sequences. Analysis left out a couple of CVID samples that produced under 10,000 sequences, so 45 or so CVID repertoires remained. Held by TCRdb, this immuneACCESS table contains in-frame sequences only and omits some clones. Under half of the omission traces to an unresolved V gene where checked; the cause of the rest is unknown. Clonal size and the V and J genes are those of that table, whereas D and trimming came from the DNA. For this sample, 40,000 to 55,000 clones are listed, none of them singletons. The top ten hold roughly 6% of the sample.

On the study overall, not on this receptor specifically: Correlations between repertoire features and clinical complications were limited by patient heterogeneity within the CVID cohort. TCRbeta clonality was higher in CVID subjects than in healthy controls (t-test p = 0.018), and the increase was most characteristic of about a third of subjects. It was noted by the authors that sequencing of the repertoires of T cell subpopulations would be needed to clarify the cause of the increased clonality in CVID. Reportedly, TCRbeta sequences from CVID had fewer deletions and N-nucleotide insertions, and highly modified clones with 13 or more V deletions were absent from CVID. CVID subjects shared fewer TCRbeta clones with each other than healthy controls did (p < 0.0001). Although equal DNA input was used, an average of about 83,000 unique sequences per sample was obtained for controls, compared with approximately 30,000 for CVID samples.

The V and J genes are TRBV5-1 and TRBJ2-7; matching of 6 bases hints at TRBD2 as the D gene. Material: peripheral blood mononuclear cells. The clonotype comes from a person between 18 and 70 years old in good health. The covered CDR3 bases are TGCGCCAGCAGAGGCGGGACTGGGCCCTACGAG. The resulting protein is CASRGGTGPYE. The entire CDR3 is CASRGGTGPYEQYF.